This TCR beta chain was retrieved from a study of identical twins. The germline V gene encodes CDR1 DFQATT and CDR2 SNEGSKA (reference sequence). The V gene lost 4 bases and the J gene lost 0 bases, with 13 bases spanning the gap. The CDR3 has 15 residues. Findings and limits, study-wide: Out-of-frame sharing of TCR alpha in monozygotic twins was underestimated by models. Excess sharing by twins proved weaker in beta out-of-frame sequences.

This clonotype was detected ten times or more. Its cognate antigen is unknown. TCRdb called the 5' RACE reads again in MiXCR, with one record for every CDR3 protein. The sample includes hundreds of thousands of distinct CDR3 sequences, over 8.5% of them seen just once. Separately, the same data were catalogued under a study of yellow fever vaccine responses in identical twins.

This TCR was recovered from a woman younger than 30 in good health. The chain joins TRBV20-1 to TRBJ2-4; tentatively, D is TRBD2 (7 bases). Sequencing was performed on PBMCs. The chain's CDR3 is CSATGGRLAKNIQYF. The CDR3 nucleotides read TGCAGTGCTACCGGGGGGCGGCTAGCCAAAAACATTCAGTACTTC.